Below are 22 T cell receptor beta chains sequenced from a single sample in a study of CD8 T cells in Susac syndrome. Roughly 0.45 to 1 ug RNA was reverse transcribed with random hexamers. TCRdb reprocessed the immunoSEQ multiplex PCR reads with MiXCR, giving one entry per CDR3 protein. The sample has approximately 180,000 distinct CDR3 sequences; 85% to 95% are singletons. Material: CD4+ T cells from PBMCs. Every receptor here comes from a human donor with Susac syndrome.

This chain uses TRBV30 with TRBJ1-4; D ambiguous. The CDR3 runs to 13 residues. The V end was cut by 2 bases, the J end by 8 bases, with 12 bases between. Germline values: CDR1 GTSNPN, CDR2 SVGIG (reference sequence). The CDR3 nucleotides are TGTGCCTGGAGTTCCTTCGGGAGCGAAAAACTGTTTTTT. It encodes CAWSSFGSEKLFF.

The V call is TRBV5-1, the J call TRBJ2-1, with 13 bases fitting TRBD2. The CDR3 covers 17 residues. Germline CDR1 SGHRS, CDR2 YFSETQ. With 4 bases clipped from V and 10 bases from J, the junction kept 14 bases outside the gene matches. CDR3: CASSIGTSGTLGGEQFF. Written as DNA, the CDR3 is TGCGCCAGCAGCATCGGGACTAGCGGGACCCTAGGTGGGGAGCAGTTCTTC. Drawing the rest from reference TRBV5-1 and TRBJ2-1, the complete variable domain is KAGVTQTPRYLIKTRGQQVTLSCSPISGHRSVSWYQQTPGQGLQFLFEYFSETQRNKGNFPGRFSGRQFSNSRSEMNVSTLELGDSALYLCASSIGTSGTLGGEQFFGPGTRLTVL.

This sequence joins TRBV2 and TRBJ2-7; D is possibly TRBD1 (5 bases). The CDR3 has 13 amino acids. Germline CDR1 and CDR2: SNHLY and FYNNEI. V shed 2 bases and J shed 7 bases, with 12 bases lying between them. CDR3 in DNA: TGTGCCAGCAGTGAAAGTCCACCAGGGGAGCAGTACTTC. Amino acids: CASSESPPGEQYF.

The CDR3 loop reads CASSLAGTSGETQYF. The DNA for the CDR3 is TGTGCCAGCAGCTTAGCGGGGACTAGCGGTGAGACCCAGTACTTC. J is TRBJ2-5 and V is TRBV7-2, with 11 nucleotides matching TRBD2. The junction had 2 bases not matched to a gene; V was cut back by 0 bases and J by 5 bases. CDR1 SGHTA and CDR2 FQGNSA come from the germline V gene. This CDR3 is 15 amino acids long.

The V call is TRBV27, the J call TRBJ2-1, with 12 bases matching TRBD2. Germline lookup yields CDR1 MNHEY and CDR2 SMNVEV (reference sequence). The CDR3 contains 14 residues. The junction had 2 bases not matched to a gene; V was cut back by 2 bases and J by 9 bases. CDR3 amino acids: CASSLLAGGPEQFF. The CDR3 coding sequence is TGTGCCAGCAGTTTACTAGCGGGGGGGCCTGAGCAGTTCTTC.

DNA for the CDR3: TGTGCCTGGAGTGTAACCCGCAGGGACACTGAAGCTTTCTTT. Its protein product is CAWSVTRRDTEAFF. J is TRBJ1-1 and V is TRBV30; a weak D match, TRBD1 (5 bases). Trimming pared 0 bases from V and 3 bases from J, leaving 11 bases between. CDR1 and CDR2 (germline): GTSNPN, SVGIG (reference sequence). CDR3 length: 14 amino acids.

The CDR3 protein is CASSPGVFWETQYF. In DNA, the CDR3 is TGTGCCAGCAGCCCGGGGGTGTTCTGGGAGACCCAGTACTTC. The genes are TRBV7-9 and TRBJ2-5, with D perhaps matching TRBD2 (6 bases). The germline V and J ends were trimmed by 5 bases and 5 bases, with 15 bases remaining between them. Germline values: CDR1 SEHNR, CDR2 FQNEAQ (reference sequence). CDR3 length equals 14 residues.

The chain is built from TRBV12-3 or TRBV12-4 and TRBJ2-5; the match to TRBD1 covers 8 bases. There are 15 residues in the CDR3. V was clipped by 4 bases and J by 2 bases; unmatched bases: 6. The CDR3 protein is CASSSSGQGQETQYF. The CDR3 bases are TGTGCCAGCAGTTCCTCCGGACAGGGACAAGAGACCCAGTACTTC.

This chain joins TRBV4-3 and TRBJ2-3, with 8 bases identical to TRBD2. The CDR3 has 15 residues. V was clipped by 3 bases and J by 2 bases; unmatched bases: 4. Germline lookup yields CDR1 LGHNA and CDR2 YSLEER. The CDR3: CASSHTSGLTDTQYF. Written as DNA, the CDR3 is TGCGCCAGCAGCCATACTAGCGGCCTCACAGATACGCAGTATTTT.

Only a few counts were recorded for this clonotype. This chain joins TRBV29-1 and TRBJ2-5; 10 bases line up with TRBD2. V gave up 7 bases and J gave up 5 bases; unmatched junction bases: 10. The germline V gene encodes CDR1 SQVTM and CDR2 ANQGSEA. The CDR3 is made up of 14 amino acids. The CDR3 loop is CSGTSGPLGETQYF. The CDR3 nucleotides read TGCAGCGGGACTAGCGGCCCTTTGGGGGAGACCCAGTACTTC.

V gene TRBV5-1 combines with J gene TRBJ2-5, with 9 bases aligning to TRBD1. The V gene end was trimmed by 4 bases and the J gene end by 5 bases; junction bases not matched to a gene: 6. Germline V gene sequence: CDR1 SGHRS, CDR2 YFSETQ. The CDR3 contains 14 residues. The CDR3 protein is CASSRTGGMETQYF. CDR3 nucleotides: TGCGCCAGCAGCAGAACAGGGGGCATGGAGACCCAGTACTTC.

This clonotype is a singleton in its sample. The chain carries TRBV7-2 and TRBJ2-1; 10 bases line up with TRBD2. The CDR3 length is 15 residues. Germline V gene sequence: CDR1 SGHTA, CDR2 FQGNSA. J gave up 7 bases and V 6 bases, and 9 bases lay outside the gene matches. The CDR3 bases are TGTGCCAGCAGTTTACTAGCGGGGTGGGGGAATGAGCAGTTCTTC. Encoded protein: CASSLLAGWGNEQFF. The complete variable domain, with remaining parts taken from reference TRBV7-2 and TRBJ2-1, reads GAGVSQSPSNKVTEKGKDVELRCDPISGHTALYWYRQSLGQGLEFLIYFQGNSAPDKSGLPSDRFSAERTGGSVSTLTIQRTQQEDSAVYLCASSLLAGWGNEQFFGPGTRLTVL.

This clonotype was counted a single time. This chain uses TRBV5-1 with TRBJ2-1; 7 bases are a match to TRBD2. The CDR3 length is 14 residues. V dropped 0 bases and J dropped 8; count of bases not matched to a gene: 5. Per germline, CDR1 SGHRS and CDR2 YFSETQ. The CDR3 DNA sequence: TGCGCCAGCAGCTTGGCGCTAGCGGACGATGAGCAGTTCTTC. It encodes CASSLALADDEQFF.

This chain joins TRBV11-2 and TRBJ2-7; 14 nucleotides align to TRBD2. This CDR3 has 16 amino acids. Per the germline V gene, CDR1 is SGHAT and CDR2 is FQNNGV. V trimming: 3 bases; J trimming: 3 bases; junction bases outside the gene matches: 4. CDR3 sequence: CASSFGLAGGVYEQYF. The CDR3 DNA sequence: TGTGCCAGCAGCTTCGGACTAGCGGGAGGCGTCTACGAGCAGTACTTC.

V gene TRBV12-3 or TRBV12-4 combines with J gene TRBJ2-3; 10 nucleotides match TRBD1. V shed 1 base and J 6 bases; nucleotides not matched to a gene: 4. This CDR3 is 15 amino acids long. As DNA, the CDR3 is TGTGCCAGCAGTTTAGGGGGGACAGGGGTGGATACGCAGTATTTT. This codes for CASSLGGTGVDTQYF.

As for this clonotype: The germline gene is not matched at one end of the junction; a read error may be the cause. J is TRBJ1-1 and V is TRBV29-1; 9 nucleotides line up with TRBD1. The CDR3 consists of 16 residues. CDR1 and CDR2 from the germline V gene are SQVTM and ANQGSEA. The CDR3 here is CSVDFHGTGMNTEVFF. CDR3 bases: TGCAGCGTTGATTTTCACGGGACAGGGATGAACACTGAAGTTTTCTTT.

CDR3 nucleotide sequence: TGTGCCAGCAGTTACAACGGACGTGGGGCCAACGTCCTGACTTTC. Amino acid sequence: CASSYNGRGANVLTF. V usage is TRBV6-2 or TRBV6-3 and J usage is TRBJ2-6; D not resolved. Germline CDR1 and CDR2: MNHEY and SVGEGT. This CDR3 region has 15 residues. V was trimmed by 2 bases and J by 3 bases, leaving 8 bases between them.

This clonotype was picked up one time. V gene TRBV9 combines with J gene TRBJ1-1; D gene unclear. The length of the CDR3 is 15 residues. V was trimmed by 2 bases and J by 1 base, leaving 12 bases between them. Germline V gives CDR1 SGDLS, CDR2 YYNGEE. CDR3 DNA sequence: TGTGCCAGCAGCGTCTTTATGGAGGGGAACACTGAAGCTTTCTTT. As protein: CASSVFMEGNTEAFF.

The rearrangement joins TRBV30 to TRBJ1-2; D is unclear. Trimming removed 2 bases from V and 5 bases from J, with 15 bases in between. From germline, CDR1 is GTSNPN and CDR2 SVGIG (reference sequence). The CDR3 runs to 14 residues. The CDR3 protein is CAWSMGRGVYGYTF. In DNA form, the CDR3 reads TGTGCCTGGAGTATGGGTCGGGGAGTTTATGGCTACACCTTC.

The chain combines TRBV18 with TRBJ1-1; TRBD1 aligns across 12 bases. The CDR3 covers 15 residues. Germline lookup yields CDR1 KGHSH and CDR2 LQKENI. V dropped 3 bases and J dropped 4; count of bases not matched to a gene: 3. The CDR3 loop reads CASSPGTGGSTEAFF. The CDR3 coding sequence is TGTGCCAGCTCACCCGGGACAGGGGGCTCCACTGAAGCTTTCTTT.

The chain couples TRBV20-1 to TRBJ2-1; possibly TRBD2 for D (6 bases). The ends were cut back, 7 bases at V and 7 bases at J, with 14 bases in the middle. The CDR3 runs 12 residues. The germline V gene encodes CDR1 DFQATT and CDR2 SNEGSKA (reference sequence). CDR3 nucleotide sequence: TGCAGTGGAGAGGGGACTTTGAATGAGCAGTTCTTC. This sequence encodes CSGEGTLNEQFF.

The gene calls are TRBV7-2 and TRBJ2-3, with 12 bases lining up with TRBD2. With V trimmed by 6 bases and J by 9 bases, 19 bases remained unmatched. The CDR3 spans 18 residues. The V gene's germline CDR1 is SGHTA and CDR2 FQGNSA. CDR3 sequence reads: CASRLSFLAGGQGPTQYF. The CDR3 DNA follows: TGTGCCAGCAGACTTAGTTTTCTAGCGGGGGGGCAGGGGCCAACGCAGTATTTT.